This T cell receptor (beta chain) comes out of a study of beta chain features in type 1 diabetes. Study results and caveats: All four CD4+ subsets from Type 1 diabetes patients carried moderately but significantly shorter TCRB CDR3s. Compared with healthy donors, patients appeared to share more similar naive, central memory and regulatory TCRB repertoires. Possible PCR preference for shorter templates applied equally to patients and controls.

Sequencing targeted expressed TCRB transcripts, as all isolated RNA had been reverse transcribed. Produced via immunoSEQ multiplex PCR; TCRdb's table is partial and in-frame only. The sample records 640,000 or so clones, 11% to 15% being singletons. This clone has just a few counts. Antigen specificity is unknown. V gave up 0 bases and J gave up 7 bases; unmatched junction bases: 6. The CDR3 sequence is 16 residues long. Germline-derived CDR1 and CDR2 are MDHEN and SYDVKM. V gene TRBV28 combines with J gene TRBJ2-1; 10 bases fit TRBD1. The receptor was derived from a man between 18 and 29 years old with type 1 diabetes. The sample was naive CD4+ T cells from blood. CDR3 sequence (DNA): TGTGCCAGCAGTTTATGGGGACAGGGGTTAAGGAATGAGCAGTTCTTC. Residues: CASSLWGQGLRNEQFF.